The TCR beta chain under discussion was sequenced for a study of T-cell reconstitution after alpha-beta-depleted transplantation in children. Germline assignment: CDR1 DFQATT and CDR2 SNEGSKA (reference sequence). This CDR3 has 14 amino acids. Unmatched junction bases numbered 5, after V lost 5 bases and J lost 1 base. There are many counts of this clonotype. For TCRbeta, the library was prepared with unique molecular identifiers. MiXCR was run by TCRdb on the PCR reads, yielding one entry per CDR3 protein. The sample lists roughly 100,000 distinct CDR3 sequences, approximately 8.4% seen once, with 5.5% to 7% in the top ten.

V gene TRBV20-1 combines with J gene TRBJ1-5; the match to TRBD1 covers 7 bases. The TCR sequence derives from a human donor who donated a stem cell graft to a child with congenital amegakaryocytic thrombocytopenia. This material consisted of PBMCs from the stem cell graft donor, taken from the stem cell graft. CDR3 loop: CSALGQASNQPQHF. DNA for the CDR3: TGCAGTGCTCTCGGACAGGCAAGCAATCAGCCCCAGCATTTT.